The clone carrying this T cell receptor beta chain was detected a few times. Its antigen is unidentified. This table comes from immunoSEQ multiplex PCR, and its TCRdb copy is limited to in-frame clones, with some not included. This sample has about 130,000 clones; 75% to 85% occur once, and the top ten carry around 13%. This CDR3 has 13 amino acids. Looked up from germline, CDR1 is MNHEY and CDR2 is SVGAGI. V lost 6 bases and J lost 5, with 11 bases in between. The record originates from a study of cytotoxic CD8 clonotypes in ibrutinib-treated CLL. Whole-study context: The subjects consisted of approximately ten relapsed/refractory and some 14 treatment-naive individuals, with some 18 IGHV unmutated. Partial response was seen in approximately 24 patients and complete response in 2; after median about 70 months, about 14 stayed remitted, roughly 12 progressed. Points from the study as a whole: Higher clonality was seen at ibrutinib response and a return toward baseline at progression. Private clonotypes, not public ones, expanded at ibrutinib response.

The sequencing used PBMCs, collected after 12 months of ibrutinib treatment. V usage is TRBV6-5 and J usage is TRBJ2-1; D possibly corresponds to TRBD2 (6 bases). This clonotype was obtained from a human donor with chronic lymphocytic leukemia. As DNA, the CDR3 is TGTGCCAGCAGGGAGGCGGGACACAATGAGCAGTTCTTC. This gives the protein CASREAGHNEQFF.